What follows are 17 T cell receptor beta chains derived from one specimen sequenced in a study of regulatory T cells in long-lasting Graves disease. CDR3-region Arm-PCR and iRepertoire HTBI primers produced the TCR beta libraries. TCRdb re-derived calls from the multiplex PCR reads in MiXCR, one entry per CDR3 protein. Of around 500,000 distinct CDR3 sequences in the sample, less than 25% were seen once. The time point here: persistent/refractory GD, antithyroid drugs over 5 years with positive TRAb. RNA from PBMCs was the source of the TCR library. The sample was peripheral blood mononuclear cells (PBMCs), taken when the disease was refractory, from a patient treated with antithyroid drugs. These receptors originate from a female donor with Graves disease.

There are many counts of this clonotype. The rearrangement uses TRBV27 and TRBJ1-4; D gene uncertain. There are 15 residues in the CDR3. Trimming removed 5 bases from V and 7 bases from J, with 17 bases in between. CDR1 MNHEY and CDR2 SMNVEV come from the germline V gene (reference sequence). Here the CDR3 DNA reads TGTGCCAGCAGTCCATTAGCGGTGACTGGTGAAAAACTGTTTTTT. Its translation: CASSPLAVTGEKLFF. Complete variable domain (other parts from reference TRBV27 and TRBJ1-4): EAQVTQNPRYLITVTGKKLTVTCSQNMNHEYMSWYRQDPGLGLRQIYYSMNVEVTDKGDVPEGYKVSRKEKRNFPLILESPSPNQTSLYFCASSPLAVTGEKLFFGSGTQLSVL.

A few counts support this clonotype. V and J are TRBV20-1 and TRBJ2-1; D uncertain. Trimming cost V 0 bases and J 8 bases, with 5 bases left between them. Germline CDR1 is DFQATT and CDR2 is SNEGSKA (reference sequence). The CDR3 has 11 amino acids. CDR3 residues: CSARDGDEQFF. CDR3 sequence (DNA): TGCAGTGCTAGAGATGGGGATGAGCAGTTCTTC.

This clonotype came up many times. J is TRBJ1-2 and V is TRBV27; 9 nucleotides align to TRBD1. The CDR3 length is 17 residues. V gave up 2 bases and J gave up 8 bases; unmatched junction bases: 15. Per germline, CDR1 MNHEY and CDR2 SMNVEV (reference sequence). The CDR3 loop reads CASSLTPGTGNFRGYTF. DNA for the CDR3: TGTGCCAGCAGTTTAACCCCCGGGACAGGGAATTTTCGGGGCTACACCTTC.

The genes are TRBV7-3 and TRBJ2-2; 8 nucleotides align to TRBD1. J gave up 6 bases and V 0 bases, and 9 bases lay outside the gene matches. The CDR3 consists of 17 residues. The germline gives CDR1 SGHTA, CDR2 FQGTGA. CDR3 nucleotide sequence: TGTGCCAGCAGCTTAACGGCGCGACAGGGGCCCGCCGGGGAGCTGTTTTTT. Translating gives CASSLTARQGPAGELFF.

The gene calls are TRBV28 and TRBJ1-1; tentative D call: TRBD1 (5 bases). The V end lost 1 base, the J end lost 10 bases, and 13 bases lay between the germline ends. Germline CDR1 is MDHEN and CDR2 is SYDVKM. CDR3 length: 13 amino acids. CDR3 in amino acids: CASSLFLDTRAFF. The CDR3 DNA reads as TGTGCCAGCAGTTTATTTTTGGACACGCGAGCTTTCTTT.

This clonotype was found many times. The chain employs TRBV27 and TRBJ1-4; D remains ambiguous. Trimming cost V 8 bases and J 10 bases, with 20 bases left between them. The CDR3 totals 14 residues. CDR1 is MNHEY and CDR2 is SMNVEV in the germline V gene (reference sequence). The CDR3 DNA is TGTGCCAGCTCCCCGGTGGATCGCCCCGGAAAACTGTTTTTT. Residues: CASSPVDRPGKLFF. Drawing the rest from reference TRBV27 and TRBJ1-4, the complete variable domain is EAQVTQNPRYLITVTGKKLTVTCSQNMNHEYMSWYRQDPGLGLRQIYYSMNVEVTDKGDVPEGYKVSRKEKRNFPLILESPSPNQTSLYFCASSPVDRPGKLFFGSGTQLSVL.

This sequence joins TRBV13 and TRBJ2-3; D tentatively reads TRBD1 or TRBD2 (6 bases each). Germline loops: CDR1 PRHDT, CDR2 FYEKMQ (reference sequence). With 11 bases removed from V and 5 bases from J, the gap between germline ends came to 20 bases. CDR3 length equals 14 residues. CDR3 sequence reads: CAAHGGGSQDTQYF. CDR3 bases: TGTGCCGCGCACGGGGGCGGTAGTCAAGATACGCAGTATTTT.

V and J are TRBV19 and TRBJ1-5; possible D gene TRBD1, 6 bases. Germline V CDR1 and CDR2: LNHDA, SQIVND (reference sequence). V was cut by 7 bases and J by 6 bases, with 10 bases left in between. The CDR3 spans 12 residues. Here the CDR3 DNA reads TGTGCCAGTAATACAGGGTTTCAGCCCCAGCATTTT. It translates to CASNTGFQPQHF.

This clonotype was recorded at least ten times. The rearrangement links TRBV6-1 to TRBJ2-7, with D possibly being TRBD1 (6 bases). Germline CDR1 MNHNS, CDR2 SASEGT. The V end was cut by 9 bases, the J end by 3 bases, with 12 bases between. The CDR3 loop spans 12 amino acids. CDR3 sequence reads: CASSGALYEQYF. CDR3 nucleotides: TGTGCCAGTTCAGGGGCCCTCTACGAGCAGTACTTC.

This clonotype was seen many times. V and J are TRBV12-3 or TRBV12-4 and TRBJ1-5; D gene unclear. CDR3 length: 12 amino acids. V was trimmed by 6 bases and J by 7 bases, leaving 10 bases between them. The CDR3 region has the DNA TGTGCCAGCAGGCATAACGGCCAGCCCCAGCATTTT. It yields the protein CASRHNGQPQHF.

Comment on this clonotype: It may be a read error: a sequence one base away is much more abundant. The final CDR3 position lacks the conserved phenylalanine or tryptophan, pointing to a likely read error. DNA of the CDR3: TGTGCCAGCAGTTTTCGACAGATAAATGATCAGCCCCAGCATCTT. Protein sequence: CASSFRQINDQPQHL. This chain uses TRBV28 with TRBJ1-5; D may be TRBD1 (5 bases). Trimming took off 3 bases at V and 5 bases at J, with 14 bases between the two ends. The CDR3 totals 15 residues. Per the germline V gene, CDR1 is MDHEN and CDR2 is SYDVKM.

This clonotype was recorded a few times. The rearrangement links TRBV6-1 to TRBJ2-7; D unresolved. V was cut by 5 bases and J by 9 bases, with 14 bases left in between. The germline gives CDR1 MNHNS, CDR2 SASEGT. This CDR3 is built from 12 residues. CDR3 bases: TGTGCCAGCAGTCTGGACGCCACCGGGCAGTACTTC. It encodes CASSLDATGQYF.

The chain employs TRBV28 and TRBJ2-7; TRBD2 aligns across 11 bases. The germline gives CDR1 MDHEN, CDR2 SYDVKM. This CDR3 spans 17 amino acids. Losses at the gene ends were 2 bases for V and 2 bases for J; bases not matched to a gene: 8. Here the CDR3 reads CASSLITSGGPAYEQYF. The CDR3 DNA is TGTGCCAGCAGTTTAATCACTAGCGGGGGTCCTGCCTACGAGCAGTACTTC.

The gene calls are TRBV19 and TRBJ2-2, with D unclear. The CDR3 spans 14 residues. V was pared by 3 bases and J by 0 bases, with 5 bases between. CDR1 is LNHDA, CDR2 SQIVND, per germline (reference sequence). The CDR3 nucleotides are TGTGCCAGTAGTATGGTCTCGAACACCGGGGAGCTGTTTTTT. Translated: CASSMVSNTGELFF.

Remarks on this clonotype: This may be a read error: a much more frequent sequence differs by one nucleotide. V and J are TRBV5-8 and TRBJ2-5; D call uncertain. Germline-derived CDR1 and CDR2 are SGHTS and YDEGEE. The CDR3 loop spans 11 amino acids. The CDR3 spells CVSNYAGTQYF. In DNA form, the CDR3 reads TGTGTCAGCAACTACGCTGGGACCCAGTACTTC. Together with reference TRBV5-8 and TRBJ2-5, the CDR3 gives the full variable domain: EAGVTQSPTHLIKTRGQQATLRCSPISGHTSVYWYQQALGLGLQFLLWYDEGEERNRGNFPPRFSGRQFPNYSSELNVNALELEDSALYLCVSNYAGTQYFGPGTRLLVL.

This sequence joins TRBV2 and TRBJ2-2, with D possibly matching TRBD1 (7 bases). Germline values: CDR1 SNHLY, CDR2 FYNNEI. Trimming left V 9 bases short and J 6 bases short, with 17 bases between. This CDR3 contains 14 residues. The CDR3 DNA reads as TGTGCCAGTGGAGGGGGCAGGGGTTCCGGGGAGCTGTTTTTT. It codes for CASGGGRGSGELFF.

This clonotype was counted a few times. The chain has TRBV7-2 and TRBJ2-1; 8 positions match TRBD2. Per the germline V gene, CDR1 is SGHTA and CDR2 is FQGNSA. The CDR3 is 19 residues long. Trimming cost V 4 bases and J 0 bases; bases outside gene matches: 14. CDR3 in DNA: TGTGCCAGCAGCTCCCGGGGAGCGGGAGATCTAGGCTCCTACAATGAGCAGTTCTTC. Residues: CASSSRGAGDLGSYNEQFF.